Presented here are 8 T cell receptor beta chains from one specimen sequenced in a study of cytomegalovirus exposure and HLA in healthy donors. The PCR was carried out with 60 Vbeta primers and 13 Jbeta primers. Sequencing was performed with immunoSEQ multiplex PCR; in TCRdb, only in-frame clones are kept and a portion is missing. The sample lists about 99,000 clones; about 80% were seen once. Material: PBMCs. The receptor set was obtained from a middle-aged man in good health and CMV-seronegative.

This clone has a handful of counts. The rearrangement links TRBV10-1 to TRBJ2-1, with a weak D call TRBD2 (5 bases). The germline V and J ends were trimmed by 6 bases and 4 bases, with 10 bases remaining between them. Germline V gene sequence: CDR1 WNHNN, CDR2 SYGVQD (reference sequence). This CDR3 contains 13 residues. The CDR3 protein is CASSTTRYNEQFF. The CDR3, as DNA: TGCGCCAGCAGCACAACTAGGTACAATGAGCAGTTCTTC.

DNA of the CDR3: TGTGCCAGCAGCAGAAGCGGGGGCGCTAGCTCCTACGAGCAGTACTTC. Protein: CASSRSGGASSYEQYF. The chain recombines TRBV7-9 with TRBJ2-7; 8 positions agree with TRBD2. The germline V gene encodes CDR1 SEHNR and CDR2 FQNEAQ (reference sequence). The CDR3 is 16 residues long. Trimming cost V 5 bases and J 0 bases; bases outside gene matches: 9.

This clone was observed a few times. V usage is TRBV25-1 and J usage is TRBJ2-2; D ambiguous. In germline, CDR1 is MGHDK, CDR2 SYGVNS. This CDR3 has 15 amino acids. V shed 1 base and J shed 3 bases, with 9 bases lying between them. The CDR3 bases are TGTGCCAGCAGTGAATCAGTCGGGTACACCGGGGAGCTGTTTTTT. Amino acids: CASSESVGYTGELFF.

Regarding this clone: One junction end disagrees with the germline gene, perhaps due to a read error. Other DNA sequences in this specimen translate into the identical CDR3. The V gene is TRBV5-1, the J gene TRBJ1-1; a weak D match, TRBD1 (6 bases). Germline V gives CDR1 SGHRS, CDR2 YFSETQ. CDR3 length: 15 residues. The CDR3 DNA follows: TGCGCCAGCAGTACAGGGACAAGGTCGAGCACTGAGGCTTTCTTT. The encoded protein is CASSTGTRSSTEAFF.

The CDR3 DNA reads as TGTGCCAGCAGCCAGGGTAGAGGTGAGCAGTTCTTC. Translated: CASSQGRGEQFF. The genes are TRBV6-4 and TRBJ2-1; D might be TRBD1 (5 bases). This CDR3 region has 12 residues. CDR1 is MRHNA, CDR2 SNTAGT, per germline. Trimming took off 6 bases at V and 9 bases at J, with 12 bases between the two ends.

V and J are TRBV5-8 and TRBJ1-6; 7 positions agree with TRBD1. Germline CDR1 SGHTS, CDR2 YDEGEE. The CDR3 totals 15 residues. Germline trimming cut 0 bases from V and 9 bases from J; bases unmatched to any gene: 6. DNA of the CDR3: TGTGCCAGCAGCTTGGAGCGACAGGGTGGTTCACCCCTCCACTTT. Translation gives CASSLERQGGSPLHF.

The genes are TRBV7-2 and TRBJ2-7; TRBD2 matches at 14 bases. Germline CDR1 reads SGHTA; CDR2 reads FQGNSA. The V segment lost 2 bases and the J segment 3 bases; nucleotides outside the gene matches: 6. This CDR3 region has 17 residues. CDR3 sequence reads: CASSLFPGLAGDYEQYF. CDR3 DNA: TGTGCCAGCAGCTTATTTCCGGGACTAGCGGGGGACTACGAGCAGTACTTC.

The rearrangement uses TRBV2 and TRBJ2-5; 14 bases are a match to TRBD2. Trimming took 7 bases from V and 2 from J; bases not matched to a gene: 3. Per germline, CDR1 SNHLY and CDR2 FYNNEI. The CDR3 is 15 residues long. This chain's CDR3 is CASNRLAGGQETQYF. The CDR3, as DNA: TGTGCCAGCAACCGACTAGCGGGGGGGCAAGAGACCCAGTACTTC.